The clone carrying this T cell receptor beta chain was observed many times. What it recognizes is unknown. Sequencing libraries for TCR beta were prepared with iRepertoire HTBI primers and Arm-PCR of CDR3 regions. Using its own MiXCR run on the multiplex PCR reads, TCRdb lists one record per CDR3 protein. The table shows about 460,000 distinct CDR3 sequences, with around a fifth occurring only once. This CDR3 is 15 amino acids long. The germline CDR1 and CDR2 sequences are SGHTA and FQGNSA. V trimming: 1 base; J trimming: 2 bases; junction bases outside the gene matches: 4. This sample stems from a study of regulatory T cells in long-lasting Graves disease. Study-level results: Favoring TRBV28, TRBJ1-2 and TRBJ2-5 was a feature seen in persistent disease. Lower TCR diversity was seen in persistent Graves' patients than in newly diagnosed ones. Small numbers of samples may have cut accuracy.

Time point here: persistent/refractory GD, antithyroid drugs over 5 years with positive TRAb. RNA isolated from PBMCs was used to make the TCR library. Graves' disease diagnosis used American Thyroid Association guidelines. The chain couples TRBV7-2 to TRBJ2-7, with 8 bases lining up with TRBD2. The starting material was peripheral blood mononuclear cells (PBMCs), obtained when the disease was refractory, from a patient treated with antithyroid drugs. This receptor was identified in a female donor with Graves disease. The CDR3 sequence is CASSLEASGPYEQYF. CDR3 bases: TGTGCCAGCAGCTTAGAAGCTAGCGGGCCCTACGAGCAGTACTTC.